These 22 T cell receptor beta chains originate from one sample sequenced in a study of blood T cell repertoires in COVID-19. Sequenced by immunoSEQ multiplex PCR; TCRdb stores in-frame clones only, minus some. Altogether roughly 140,000 clones are present, approximately 82% being singletons, with the ten largest covering roughly 10%. Sequences were obtained from peripheral blood. The receptors originated from a man aged 60-69 years with active or convalescent COVID-19.

The CDR3: CASSLQGTGANVLTF. CDR3 nucleotide sequence: TGTGCCAGCAGCTTACAGGGGACTGGGGCCAACGTCCTGACTTTC. The chain employs TRBV7-2 and TRBJ2-6; possibly TRBD1 for D (6 bases). The CDR3 spans 15 residues. The germline CDR1 and CDR2 sequences are SGHTA and FQGNSA. Trimming cost V 2 bases and J 2 bases, with 7 bases left between them.

This clone was seen just once. V and J are TRBV24-1 and TRBJ1-6; D remains unclear. In germline, CDR1 is KGHDR, CDR2 SFDVKD. Trimming pared 4 bases from V and 7 bases from J, leaving 10 bases between. The CDR3 runs to 14 residues. The CDR3, as DNA: TGTGCCACCAGTGAGGCCCGCTCCAATTCACCCCTCCACTTT. Translation: CATSEARSNSPLHF.

The chain couples TRBV5-4 to TRBJ2-1; 10 bases are a match to TRBD1. Losses at the gene ends were 3 bases for V and 9 bases for J; bases not matched to a gene: 15. CDR1 is SGHNT and CDR2 is YYREEE in the germline V gene (reference sequence). The CDR3 is 17 amino acids. CDR3 nucleotide sequence: TGTGCCAGCAGCTCGATAGGCCCGGGACAGGGGAGTGTTGAGCAGTTCTTC. Amino acid sequence: CASSSIGPGQGSVEQFF.

The chain links TRBV3-1 (or the pseudogene TRBV3-2) to TRBJ2-1; tentative D call: TRBD2 (7 bases). The V gene lost 0 bases and the J gene lost 0 bases, with 12 bases spanning the gap. The germline CDR1 and CDR2 sequences are LGHDT and YNNKEL (reference sequence). This CDR3 spans 17 amino acids. CDR3 bases: TGTGCCAGCAGCCAAGATCTGGCGGGGGCCTCCTACAATGAGCAGTTCTTC. Translation: CASSQDLAGASYNEQFF.

This rearrangement joins TRBV12-5 to TRBJ1-5, with a tentative D call TRBD1 (5 bases). The CDR3 is made up of 16 amino acids. Trimming took off 4 bases at V and 6 bases at J, with 19 bases between the two ends. Germline CDR1 is LGHNT and CDR2 is FRNRAP. The CDR3 protein is CASGSDRGGKSQPQHF. CDR3 nucleotide sequence: TGTGCTAGTGGTTCGGACCGTGGGGGGAAGAGTCAGCCCCAGCATTTT.

The rearrangement links TRBV20-1 to TRBJ2-5, with TRBD2 matching over 12 bases. Trimming at V came to 3 bases and at J to 3 bases, leaving 2 bases not matched to a gene. Germline V gene data show CDR1 as DFQATT and CDR2 as SNEGSKA (reference sequence). This CDR3 comprises 14 residues. CDR3 loop: CSASRTSGKETQYF. The CDR3 DNA reads TGCAGTGCTAGTAGGACTAGCGGGAAAGAGACCCAGTACTTC.

The chain carries TRBV4-3 and TRBJ2-7; a weak D match, TRBD1 (7 bases). The CDR3 sequence is 14 residues long. Per germline, CDR1 LGHNA and CDR2 YSLEER. V shed 0 bases and J shed 7 bases, with 13 bases lying between them. CDR3 in amino acids: CASSQEEGAREQYF. The CDR3 DNA reads as TGCGCCAGCAGCCAAGAGGAGGGGGCGCGTGAGCAGTACTTC.

The V call is TRBV19, the J call TRBJ1-5, with TRBD1 as a possible D gene (5 bases). Trimming removed 4 bases from V and 0 bases from J, with 16 bases in between. The CDR3 is made up of 17 amino acids. Germline lookup yields CDR1 LNHDA and CDR2 SQIVND (reference sequence). This CDR3 reads CASSNILVRDSNQPQHF. The CDR3 DNA is TGTGCCAGTAGTAATATCCTCGTCAGGGATAGCAATCAGCCCCAGCATTTT.

The rearrangement uses TRBV6-5 and TRBJ1-1; TRBD1 matches 7 bases. The germline gives CDR1 MNHEY, CDR2 SVGAGI. The trim removed 10 bases at V and 1 base at J, leaving 6 bases unmatched. CDR3 size: 13 residues. The chain's CDR3 is CAIRGQANTEAFF. The CDR3 DNA follows: TGTGCCATCAGAGGACAGGCGAACACTGAAGCTTTCTTT.

The J gene is TRBJ2-2, the V gene TRBV11-3; D not resolved. Deletions cut 2 bases from V and 1 base from J, with 5 bases between. The CDR3 contains 14 residues. CDR1 and CDR2 from the germline V gene are SGHNT and YENEEA. The CDR3 nucleotides read TGTGCCAGCAGCTTACAACAGAACACCGGGGAGCTGTTTTTT. It yields the protein CASSLQQNTGELFF.

The chain couples TRBV9 to TRBJ2-5, with 7 bases matching TRBD1. Germline CDR1 is SGDLS and CDR2 is YYNGEE. The CDR3 length is 15 residues. Germline trimming cut 1 base from V and 5 bases from J; bases unmatched to any gene: 8. The CDR3 nucleotides are TGTGCCAGCAGCGTACCGACAGGGTCTGGGGAGACCCAGTACTTC. It translates to CASSVPTGSGETQYF.

The V call is TRBV27, the J call TRBJ1-1; the D gene is possibly TRBD1 (5 bases). CDR3 length: 12 residues. V was shortened by 8 bases and J by 12 bases, with 19 bases between the two germline ends. Germline values: CDR1 MNHEY, CDR2 SMNVEV (reference sequence). The CDR3 loop is CASETRDYKTFF. The CDR3 DNA is TGTGCCAGCGAGACGAGGGACTATAAGACTTTCTTT.

This chain uses TRBV5-1 with TRBJ1-6, with TRBD1 identical over 11 bases. CDR1 and CDR2 from the germline V gene are SGHRS and YFSETQ. The CDR3 covers 16 residues. V was pared by 0 bases and J by 9 bases, with 5 bases of the junction left unmatched. CDR3 loop: CASSLAGTGGISPLHF. The CDR3 coding sequence is TGCGCCAGCAGCTTGGCAGGGACAGGGGGTATTTCACCCCTCCACTTT. Full variable domain (missing parts from reference TRBV5-1 and TRBJ1-6): KAGVTQTPRYLIKTRGQQVTLSCSPISGHRSVSWYQQTPGQGLQFLFEYFSETQRNKGNFPGRFSGRQFSNSRSEMNVSTLELGDSALYLCASSLAGTGGISPLHFGNGTRLTVT.

The J gene is TRBJ2-1, the V gene TRBV7-9; a weak D match, TRBD2 (5 bases). Per germline, CDR1 SEHNR and CDR2 FQNEAQ (reference sequence). The CDR3 contains 12 residues. Trimming took off 5 bases at V and 7 bases at J, with 9 bases between the two ends. The CDR3 nucleotides are TGTGCCAGCAGCCCGCAGCGGAATGAGCAGTTCTTC. Encoded protein: CASSPQRNEQFF.

This rearrangement joins TRBV27 to TRBJ2-1; TRBD2 agrees at 9 bases. The germline V gene has CDR1 MNHEY and CDR2 SMNVEV (reference sequence). The V and J ends lost 8 bases and 10 bases, in that order; junction bases with no gene match: 15. This CDR3 spans 15 amino acids. In nucleotides, the CDR3 is TGTGCCAGCTGTCCGTGGGCTAGCGGGGCTCGGGAGCAGTTCTTC. As protein: CASCPWASGAREQFF.

The CDR3 bases are TGTGCCAGCAGCGCCGGGACAACGGTTTCGGAAAAACTGTTTTTT. This gives the protein CASSAGTTVSEKLFF. The chain couples TRBV9 to TRBJ1-4; D perhaps matches TRBD1 (6 bases). The CDR3 has 15 residues. Looked up from germline, CDR1 is SGDLS and CDR2 is YYNGEE. Trimming took 3 bases from V and 8 from J, leaving 17 bases between them.

The chain combines TRBV5-1 with TRBJ1-2, with TRBD1 matching over 10 bases. Looked up from germline, CDR1 is SGHRS and CDR2 is YFSETQ. The CDR3 is 16 residues long. J was trimmed by 8 bases and V by 0 bases; bases with no gene match: 10. The CDR3, as DNA: TGCGCCAGCAGCTTGGGCACCCGGGACAGGGGAGAAGGCTACACCTTC. Encoded protein: CASSLGTRDRGEGYTF.

This chain connects TRBV30 to TRBJ1-2, with TRBD1 matching over 7 bases. After removal of 2 bases from V and 3 bases from J, the junction contained 6 bases not matched to a gene. The CDR3 extends over 14 amino acids. Per germline, CDR1 GTSNPN and CDR2 SVGIG (reference sequence). For the CDR3, the DNA is TGTGCCTGGAGTAGGATAGGGGGCTACTATGGCTACACCTTC. Its translation: CAWSRIGGYYGYTF.

V usage is TRBV19 and J usage is TRBJ1-1, with D hard to call. Germline V lookup: CDR1 LNHDA, CDR2 SQIVND (reference sequence). The CDR3 loop spans 15 amino acids. The ends were cut back, 6 bases at V and 3 bases at J, with 17 bases in the middle. DNA for the CDR3: TGTGCCAGTAGCCACAACCCGAGGAGGGACACTGAAGCTTTCTTT. This sequence encodes CASSHNPRRDTEAFF.

This clone was recorded only once. The chain employs TRBV2 and TRBJ1-4; possibly TRBD1 for D (6 bases). The V and J ends lost 6 bases and 11 bases respectively, with 16 bases between them. The germline V gene has CDR1 SNHLY and CDR2 FYNNEI. The CDR3 sequence is 13 residues long. CDR3 region: CASRGDATGKLFF. Here the CDR3 DNA reads TGTGCCAGCAGGGGGGACGCTACAGGGAAACTGTTTTTT.

The J gene is TRBJ1-1, the V gene TRBV28; D unclear. V was shortened by 3 bases and J by 4 bases, with 12 bases between the two germline ends. Germline V gene data show CDR1 as MDHEN and CDR2 as SYDVKM. This CDR3 is built from 14 residues. In nucleotides, the CDR3 is TGTGCCAGCAGTTTTGTTGTCGGTGCCACTGAAGCTTTCTTT. It translates to CASSFVVGATEAFF.

The chain combines TRBV6-5 with TRBJ1-2; 9 nucleotides match TRBD1. This CDR3 contains 14 residues. Germline V gives CDR1 MNHEY, CDR2 SVGAGI. J gave up 4 bases and V 4 bases, and 4 bases lay outside the gene matches. CDR3 amino acids: CASSLTQGAYGYTF. The CDR3 region has the DNA TGTGCCAGCAGTTTGACACAGGGGGCCTATGGCTACACCTTC.